This TCR beta chain appears in the sequencing data of a study of blood T cell repertoires in COVID-19. Study as a whole: What the recovered Cohort 3 donors had was two negative PCRs, clearance, or symptom resolution. The study drew acute and convalescent COVID-19 samples from the United States, Italy and Spain.

Participant age was roughly 18 to 90 years, and participants resided in fewer than 25 US areas. Participants reported their clinical history, and cohort assignment relied on those reports. Germline V CDR1 and CDR2: MDHEN, SYDVKM. The CDR3 runs 14 residues. V was trimmed by 3 bases and J by 5 bases, leaving 14 bases between them. Clones were read by immunoSEQ multiplex PCR, and TCRdb kept only the in-frame ones, dropping some. The repertoire includes over 150,000 clones, 70% to 85% of them detected once, and around 20% sits in the top ten. Sequenced: PBMCs or T cells enriched from blood (not recorded which). This rearrangement joins TRBV28 to TRBJ2-7; D might be TRBD2 (6 bases). The TCR comes from a woman aged 70-85 years in a cohort exposed to, infected with or recovered from COVID-19 (not recorded which). This CDR3 reads CASSFFREDHEQYF. CDR3 coding DNA: TGTGCCAGCAGTTTTTTTAGGGAGGACCACGAGCAGTACTTC.